This T cell receptor (beta chain) was retrieved from a study of cytomegalovirus exposure and HLA in healthy donors. Notes on this clone: Its specificity is unknown.

It was with 60 Vbeta and 13 Jbeta primers that the PCR ran. Measured with immunoSEQ multiplex PCR; TCRdb has only the in-frame clones, and not every one. The sample records about 97,000 clones, 73% being singletons. Whole-study findings and limits: In a later analysis, HLA-C alleles had the fewest associated TCRs, DRB1 alleles the most. Trimming of TCR beta V- and J-genes showed a link, identified in a later analysis, to a missense DCLRE1C variant.

The sample consisted of PBMCs. This clonotype originated in a man aged 35 to 55 in good health and CMV-seronegative.

DNA for the CDR3: TGCAGCGGCCGACAGGGATTCGCCGAAGATACGCAGTATTTT. Protein product: CSGRQGFAEDTQYF. The chain links TRBV29-1 to TRBJ2-3; 7 nucleotides match TRBD1. Per the germline V gene, CDR1 is SQVTM and CDR2 is ANQGSEA. CDR3 length: 14 amino acids. V shed 7 bases, J shed 5 bases, and the junction held 12 bases outside the gene matches.